Sequencing of this T cell receptor beta chain was carried out in a study of T cell repertoires in cytomegalovirus infection. Study observations and caveats: Summed public TCR beta family frequency identified CMV carriers bearing the relevant HLA.

TCRdb reprocessed the reads via MiXCR and lists one record per CDR3 protein. The table includes about 270,000 distinct CDR3 sequences, around 20% detected once. About this clonotype: Its antigen is unknown.

Germline V lookup: CDR1 SGHTA, CDR2 FQGNSA. This CDR3 has 14 residues. J gave up 6 bases and V 5 bases, and 10 bases lay outside the gene matches. The chain has TRBV7-2 and TRBJ2-7; the match to TRBD1 covers 7 bases. The origin of this receptor is a human donor in good health (CMV status not recorded). Some clones in this sample may be carry-over from other donors' samples. The material was cultured PBMCs, obtained from culture after CMV antigen stimulation. The CDR3 region is CASSARQGLSEQYF. The CDR3 nucleotides read TGTGCCAGCAGCGCGAGACAGGGTCTAAGCGAGCAGTACTTC.